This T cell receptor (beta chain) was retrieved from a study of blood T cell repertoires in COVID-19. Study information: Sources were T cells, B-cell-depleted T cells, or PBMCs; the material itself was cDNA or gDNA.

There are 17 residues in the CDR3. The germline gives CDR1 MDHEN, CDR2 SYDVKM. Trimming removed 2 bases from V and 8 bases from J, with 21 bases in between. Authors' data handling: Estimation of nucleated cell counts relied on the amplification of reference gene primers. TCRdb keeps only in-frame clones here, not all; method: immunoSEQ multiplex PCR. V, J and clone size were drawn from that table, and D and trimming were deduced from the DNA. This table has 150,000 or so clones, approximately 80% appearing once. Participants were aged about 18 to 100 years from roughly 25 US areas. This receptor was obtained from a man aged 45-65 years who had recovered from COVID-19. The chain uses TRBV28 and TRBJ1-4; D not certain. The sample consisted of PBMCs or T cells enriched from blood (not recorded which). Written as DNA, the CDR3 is TGTGCCAGCAGTTTACTGTTCCTCCCCAATTTGAGAGAAAAACTGTTTTTT. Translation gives CASSLLFLPNLREKLFF.